Following are 8 T cell receptor beta chains from one sample sequenced in a study of blood T cell repertoires in COVID-19. Libraries were prepared by immunoSEQ multiplex PCR; TCRdb keeps only in-frame clonotypes and omits some of them. The data contain about 210,000 clones, around 80% of them singletons. The sequenced material came from peripheral blood. The receptor source for this set is a human donor in a cohort sampled during active COVID-19.

CDR3 residues: CATSDVDTEAFF. CDR3 nucleotide sequence: TGTGCCACCAGTGATGTCGACACTGAAGCTTTCTTT. This chain connects TRBV24-1 to TRBJ1-1; D unclear. CDR1 KGHDR and CDR2 SFDVKD come from the germline V gene. This CDR3 comprises 12 residues. Trimming left V 3 bases short and J 3 bases short, with 4 bases between.

This chain uses TRBV3-1 (or the pseudogene TRBV3-2) with TRBJ1-2; the D gene is possibly TRBD1 (5 bases). Germline CDR1 LGHDT, CDR2 YNNKEL (reference sequence). The CDR3 runs 17 residues. Trimming left V 0 bases short and J 6 bases short, with 20 bases between. CDR3 coding DNA: TGTGCCAGCAGCCAAGAGGGGCAGGGCGCGTCGAATCATGGCTACACCTTC. Translated, it gives CASSQEGQGASNHGYTF.

This clone was counted once. This chain joins TRBV19 and TRBJ1-5; D might be TRBD1 (5 bases). Germline CDR1 reads LNHDA; CDR2 reads SQIVND (reference sequence). This CDR3 is 16 amino acids long. V was clipped by 5 bases and J by 0 bases, with 14 bases between them. Here the CDR3 DNA reads TGTGCCAGTAGTGGCAGGGAGGGATCTAGCAATCAGCCCCAGCATTTT. Translated, it gives CASSGREGSSNQPQHF. Filled out from reference TRBV19 and TRBJ1-5, the complete variable domain reads DGGITQSPKYLFRKEGQNVTLSCEQNLNHDAMYWYRQDPGQGLRLIYYSQIVNDFQKGDIAEGYSVSREKKESFPLTVTSAQKNPTAFYLCASSGREGSSNQPQHFGDGTRLSIL.

A single count supports this clone. The chain has TRBV5-8 and TRBJ2-2, with 7 bases matching TRBD2. The CDR3 extends over 14 amino acids. Germline CDR1 SGHTS, CDR2 YDEGEE. J gave up 6 bases and V 6 bases, and 8 bases lay outside the gene matches. As DNA, the CDR3 is TGTGCCAGCACCGGGAGGTTCAGATCCGGGGAGCTGTTTTTT. Protein product: CASTGRFRSGELFF.

The chain uses TRBV28 and TRBJ1-2; 9 positions match TRBD1. The CDR3 is 15 amino acids. V shed 4 bases and J 4 bases; nucleotides not matched to a gene: 7. Germline-derived CDR1 and CDR2 are MDHEN and SYDVKM. The CDR3 DNA sequence: TGTGCCAGCAGTTCTGCGGGACAGGGCCTCTATGGCTACACCTTC. This translates into CASSSAGQGLYGYTF.

This clone was seen more than once but under ten times. The chain carries TRBV4-2 and TRBJ2-5, with TRBD2 matching over 7 bases. With 3 bases clipped from V and 5 bases from J, the junction kept 9 bases outside the gene matches. Germline CDR1 is LGHNA and CDR2 is YNFKEQ. The CDR3 has 15 amino acids. The CDR3 spells CASSQDPGGMETQYF. The CDR3 DNA reads TGTGCCAGCAGCCAGGACCCCGGGGGGATGGAGACCCAGTACTTC.

The V gene is TRBV28, the J gene TRBJ2-5; D is perhaps TRBD1 (7 bases). V dropped 3 bases and J dropped 5 bases, with 16 bases sitting between them. This CDR3 comprises 15 residues. Germline CDR1 reads MDHEN; CDR2 reads SYDVKM. CDR3 loop: CASSLKGAGMETQYF. DNA of the CDR3: TGTGCCAGCAGTTTGAAGGGGGCGGGAATGGAGACCCAGTACTTC.

This clone has a single count. The chain joins TRBV7-3 to TRBJ1-1, with D possibly being TRBD1 (5 bases). CDR3 length: 13 residues. V lost 4 bases and J 5 bases, leaving 11 bases between the germline ends. Germline V CDR1 and CDR2: SGHTA, FQGTGA. This chain's CDR3 is CASSSDQGTEAFF. DNA for the CDR3: TGTGCCAGCAGCTCCGACCAGGGTACTGAAGCTTTCTTT.